Reported below is one T cell receptor (beta chain). Antigen: not known. Both 60 Vbeta primers and 13 Jbeta primers went into the PCR. Sequenced by immunoSEQ multiplex PCR; TCRdb stores in-frame clones only, minus some. The sample has around 80,000 clones. This entry comes from a study of cytomegalovirus exposure and HLA in healthy donors. Study-level findings and limits: More clonal expansion characterized HLA-associated TCR beta chains than equally common others in a later analysis. There were some V segments, including TRBV6-2 and TRBV6-3, excluded as indistinguishable.

This CDR3 region has 11 residues. Germline V CDR1 and CDR2: SQVTM, ANQGSEA. V was clipped by 4 bases and J by 1 base, with 4 bases between them. The chain recombines TRBV29-1 with TRBJ1-1; D not resolved. Material: PBMCs. The origin of this receptor is a boy aged 5-17 years in good health and CMV-seronegative. CDR3 coding DNA: TGCAGCGTTGGACAGAACACTGAAGCTTTCTTT. Its translation: CSVGQNTEAFF.